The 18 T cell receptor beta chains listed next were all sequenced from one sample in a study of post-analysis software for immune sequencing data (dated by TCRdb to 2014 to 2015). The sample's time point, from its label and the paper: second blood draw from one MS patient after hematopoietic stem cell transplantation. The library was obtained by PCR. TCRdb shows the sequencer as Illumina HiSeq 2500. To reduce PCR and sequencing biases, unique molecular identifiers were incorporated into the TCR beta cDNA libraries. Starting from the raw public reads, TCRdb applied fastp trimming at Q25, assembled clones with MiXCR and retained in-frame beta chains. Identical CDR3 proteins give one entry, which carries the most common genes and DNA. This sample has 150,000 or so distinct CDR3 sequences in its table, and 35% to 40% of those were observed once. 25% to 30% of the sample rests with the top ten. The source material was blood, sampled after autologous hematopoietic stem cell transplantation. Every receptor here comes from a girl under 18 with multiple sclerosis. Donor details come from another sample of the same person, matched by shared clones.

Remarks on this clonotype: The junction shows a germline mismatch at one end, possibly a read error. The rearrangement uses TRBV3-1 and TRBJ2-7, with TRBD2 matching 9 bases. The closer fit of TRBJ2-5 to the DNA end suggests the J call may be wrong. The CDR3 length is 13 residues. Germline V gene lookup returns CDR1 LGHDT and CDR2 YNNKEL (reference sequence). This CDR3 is CACSYSGSETQYF. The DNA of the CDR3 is TGTGCCTGCAGCTATAGCGGGAGCGAGACCCAGTACTTC.

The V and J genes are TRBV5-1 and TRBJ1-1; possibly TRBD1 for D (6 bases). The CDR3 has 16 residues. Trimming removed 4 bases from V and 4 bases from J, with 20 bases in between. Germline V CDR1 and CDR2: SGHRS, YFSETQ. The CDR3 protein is CASSLGPTGGSTEAFF. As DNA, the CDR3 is TGCGCCAGCAGCCTGGGACCCACGGGGGGCTCCACTGAAGCTTTCTTT.

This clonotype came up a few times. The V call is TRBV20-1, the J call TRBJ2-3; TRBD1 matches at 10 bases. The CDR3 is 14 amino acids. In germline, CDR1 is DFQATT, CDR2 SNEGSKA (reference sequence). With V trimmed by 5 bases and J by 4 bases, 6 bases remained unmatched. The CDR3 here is CSALRDRGPDTQYF. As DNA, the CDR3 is TGCAGTGCTCTCCGGGACAGGGGACCAGATACGCAGTATTTT.

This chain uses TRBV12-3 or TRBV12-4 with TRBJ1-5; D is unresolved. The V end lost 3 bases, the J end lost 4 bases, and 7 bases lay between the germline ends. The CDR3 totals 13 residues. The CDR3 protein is CASSFSVNQPQHF. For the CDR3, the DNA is TGTGCCAGCAGTTTTTCGGTAAATCAGCCCCAGCATTTT.

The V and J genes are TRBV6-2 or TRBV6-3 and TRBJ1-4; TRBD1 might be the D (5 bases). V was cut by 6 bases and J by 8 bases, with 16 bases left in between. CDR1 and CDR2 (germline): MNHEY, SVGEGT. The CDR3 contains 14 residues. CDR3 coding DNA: TGTGCCAGCAGAGAGGGAATATGGGACGAAAAACTGTTTTTT. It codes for CASREGIWDEKLFF.

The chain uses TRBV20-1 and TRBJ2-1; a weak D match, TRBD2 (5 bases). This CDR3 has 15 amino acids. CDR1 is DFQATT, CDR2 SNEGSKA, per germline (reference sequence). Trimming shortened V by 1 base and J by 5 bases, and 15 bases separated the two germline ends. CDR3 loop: CSARGAGGLNNEQFF. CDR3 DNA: TGCAGTGCTAGAGGAGCTGGCGGACTGAACAATGAGCAGTTCTTC.

DNA of the CDR3: TGCGCCAGCAGCTTGTACGGGATTGGGGCCAACGTCCTGACTTTC. This codes for CASSLYGIGANVLTF. This chain uses TRBV5-1 with TRBJ2-6; D may be TRBD2 (5 bases). The CDR3 is 15 amino acids. Germline values: CDR1 SGHRS, CDR2 YFSETQ. Trimming took 1 base from V and 3 from J, leaving 8 bases between them.

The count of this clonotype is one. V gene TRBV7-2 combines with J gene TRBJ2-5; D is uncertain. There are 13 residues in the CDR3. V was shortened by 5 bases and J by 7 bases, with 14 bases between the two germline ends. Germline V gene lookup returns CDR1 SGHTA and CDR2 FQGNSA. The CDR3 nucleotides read TGTGCCAGCAGCCGCATACGGTCGGGGACCCAGTACTTC. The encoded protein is CASSRIRSGTQYF.

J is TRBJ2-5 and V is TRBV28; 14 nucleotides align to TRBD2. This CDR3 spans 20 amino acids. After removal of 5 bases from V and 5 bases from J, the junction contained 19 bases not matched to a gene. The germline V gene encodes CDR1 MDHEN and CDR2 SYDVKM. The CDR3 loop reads CASSVYVGGLAGALRETQYF. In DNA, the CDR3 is TGTGCCAGCAGTGTTTATGTCGGGGGACTAGCGGGAGCCCTCCGGGAGACCCAGTACTTC.

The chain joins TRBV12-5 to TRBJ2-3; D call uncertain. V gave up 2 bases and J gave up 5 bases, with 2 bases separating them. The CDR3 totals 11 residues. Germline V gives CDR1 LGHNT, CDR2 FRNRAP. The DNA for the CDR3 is TGTGCTAGTGGTTTGAGAGATACGCAGTATTTT. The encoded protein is CASGLRDTQYF. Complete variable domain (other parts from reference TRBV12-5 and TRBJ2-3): DARVTQTPRHKVTEMGQEVTMRCQPILGHNTVFWYRQTMMQGLELLAYFRNRAPLDDSGMPKDRFSAEMPDATLATLKIQPSEPRDSAVYFCASGLRDTQYFGPGTRLTVL.

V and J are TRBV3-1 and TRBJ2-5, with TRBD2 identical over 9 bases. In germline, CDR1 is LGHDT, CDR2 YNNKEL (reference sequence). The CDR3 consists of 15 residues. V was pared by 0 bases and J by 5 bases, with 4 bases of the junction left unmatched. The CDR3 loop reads CASSQEISGSETQYF. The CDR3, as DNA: TGTGCCAGCAGCCAAGAAATTAGCGGGAGTGAGACCCAGTACTTC.

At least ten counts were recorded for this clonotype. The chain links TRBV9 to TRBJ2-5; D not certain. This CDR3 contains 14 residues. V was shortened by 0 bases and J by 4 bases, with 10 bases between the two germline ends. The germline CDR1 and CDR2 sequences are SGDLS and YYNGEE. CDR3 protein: CASSVGPLGETQYF. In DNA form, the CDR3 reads TGTGCCAGCAGCGTAGGTCCTTTAGGAGAGACCCAGTACTTC.

CDR3 DNA sequence: TGTGCCAGCAGCTTGTGGGGAAGACTAGCGGGCCCTCAGTTGGGCAATGAGCAGTTCTTC. Its protein is CASSLWGRLAGPQLGNEQFF. This chain links TRBV7-9 with TRBJ2-1; 10 positions match TRBD2. The CDR3 extends over 20 amino acids. Germline-derived CDR1 and CDR2 are SEHNR and FQNEAQ (reference sequence). V gave up 3 bases and J gave up 6 bases; unmatched junction bases: 20.

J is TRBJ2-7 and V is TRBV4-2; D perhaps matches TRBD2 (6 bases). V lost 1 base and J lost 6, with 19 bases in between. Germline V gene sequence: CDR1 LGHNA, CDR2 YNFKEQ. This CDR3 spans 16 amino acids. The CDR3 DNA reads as TGTGCCAGCAGCCAAGCAGGACTAACAGAGGATCCCGAGCAGTACTTC. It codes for CASSQAGLTEDPEQYF.

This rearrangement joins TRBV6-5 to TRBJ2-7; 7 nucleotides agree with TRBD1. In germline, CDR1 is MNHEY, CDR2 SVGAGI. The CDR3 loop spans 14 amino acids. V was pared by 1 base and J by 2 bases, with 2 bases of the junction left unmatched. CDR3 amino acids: CASSYFQGAYEQYF. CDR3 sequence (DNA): TGTGCCAGCAGTTACTTTCAGGGGGCCTACGAGCAGTACTTC.

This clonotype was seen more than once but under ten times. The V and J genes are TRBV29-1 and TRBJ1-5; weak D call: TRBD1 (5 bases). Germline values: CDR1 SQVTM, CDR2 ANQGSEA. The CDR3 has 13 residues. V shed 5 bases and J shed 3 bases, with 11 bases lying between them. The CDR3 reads CSVLGVINQPQHF. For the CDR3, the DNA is TGCAGCGTTTTAGGGGTGATCAATCAGCCCCAGCATTTT.

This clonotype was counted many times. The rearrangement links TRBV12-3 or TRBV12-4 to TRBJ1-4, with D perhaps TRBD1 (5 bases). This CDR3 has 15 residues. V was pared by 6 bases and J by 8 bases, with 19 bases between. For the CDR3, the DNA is TGTGCCAGCAGCCCTACAGGCTTCAAGGGGGAAAAACTGTTTTTT. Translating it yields CASSPTGFKGEKLFF.

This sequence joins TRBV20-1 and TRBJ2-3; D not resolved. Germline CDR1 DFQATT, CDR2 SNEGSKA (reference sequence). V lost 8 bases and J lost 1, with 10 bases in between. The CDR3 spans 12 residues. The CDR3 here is CSTFVGTDTQYF. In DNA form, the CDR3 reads TGCAGTACCTTTGTGGGCACAGATACGCAGTATTTT.